These T cell receptor beta chains were read from a single sample in a study of cytomegalovirus exposure and HLA in healthy donors. Assay used: immunoSEQ multiplex PCR; TCRdb lists only in-frame clones, some missing. The sample shows approximately 22,000 clones, about 80% of them seen only once. Source material: PBMCs. Receptors originate from a man aged 60-69 years in good health and CMV-seronegative. The CDR3 runs from the conserved cysteine through the conserved F or W. A D gene is named only where the DNA matches it firmly. Not every row has a clone size; where given, it reads once, few, many or a size class.

D gene,J gene,V gene,CDR3 length,clone size,CDR3 protein,CDR3 DNA
.,TRBJ1-1,TRBV7-8,13,once,CASTAGRHTEAFF,TGTGCCAGCACCGCCGGGAGGCACACTGAAGCTTTCTTT
.,TRBJ1-2,TRBV7-9,13,.,CASSSGTFYGYTF,TGTGCCAGCAGCTCCGGGACATTCTATGGCTACACCTTC
.,TRBJ2-7,TRBV27,16,.,CARSLSGGTGRYEQYF,TGTGCCCGCAGTTTATCGGGAGGGACAGGGCGCTACGAGCAGTACTTC
TRBD1,TRBJ2-1,TRBV19,15,few,CASSIAGQGSSEQFF,TGTGCCAGTAGTATAGCAGGACAGGGGAGTAGTGAGCAGTTCTTC
.,TRBJ2-7,TRBV15,15,.,CATSSRLSNTYEQYF,TGTGCCACCAGCAGCAGACTCAGCAATACCTACGAGCAGTACTTC
.,TRBJ1-2,TRBV11-2,16,.,CASRGSAGFIDYGYTF,TGTGCCAGCCGCGGGTCTGCCGGTTTTATCGACTATGGCTACACCTTC
TRBD1,TRBJ1-2,TRBV18,14,.,CASSPQDRGYGYTF,TGTGCCAGCTCACCGCAGGACAGGGGCTATGGCTACACCTTC
.,TRBJ1-1,TRBV28,17,.,CASSLPGLAGVVAEAFF,TGTGCCAGCAGTTTACCGGGGTTGGCAGGGGTCGTGGCTGAAGCTTTCTTT
TRBD2,TRBJ2-5,TRBV5-6,16,.,CATSPRFSGSIRTQYF,TGTGCCACCTCGCCCCGGTTTAGCGGGTCCATTCGGACCCAGTACTTC
.,TRBJ2-3,TRBV6-1,12,few,CASRLDTDTQYF,TGTGCCAGCCGCCTAGACACAGATACGCAGTATTTT
TRBD1,TRBJ2-1,TRBV19,13,.,CASSPLGTGEQFF,TGTGCCAGTAGTCCTCTTGGGACAGGCGAGCAGTTCTTC
.,TRBJ1-2,TRBV21-1,17,.,CASSTIGVPAGDYGYTF,TGTGCCAGCAGCACCATAGGGGTCCCAGCGGGGGACTATGGCTACACCTTC
.,TRBJ1-1,TRBV28,16,.,CASSSFRTGPNTEAFF,TGTGCCAGCAGTTCCTTCCGAACAGGGCCGAACACTGAAGCTTTCTTT
.,TRBJ2-7,TRBV29-1,12,.,CSVGQRWYEQYF,TGCAGCGTTGGACAGAGGTGGTACGAGCAGTACTTC
.,TRBJ2-7,TRBV6-5,14,.,CASSLGTPTYEQYF,TGTGCCAGCAGTCTCGGGACACCTACCTACGAGCAGTACTTC
.,TRBJ2-1,TRBV5-8,16,.,CASSLVRNSGFNEQFF,TGTGCCAGCAGCCTGGTTCGGAATAGCGGTTTCAATGAGCAGTTCTTC
TRBD1,TRBJ1-3,TRBV28,17,once,CASREQTGTRSGNTIYF,TGTGCCAGCCGGGAACAGACAGGGACACGCTCTGGAAACACCATATATTTT
.,TRBJ2-2,TRBV7-8,16,.,CASSLLGGGYTGELFF,TGTGCCAGCAGCCTCCTGGGTGGCGGGTACACCGGGGAGCTGTTTTTT
.,TRBJ1-3,TRBV29-1,12,.,CSVGLRGSPIYF,TGCAGCGTTGGTTTGAGGGGGAGCCCCATATATTTT
TRBD1,TRBJ1-1,TRBV29-1,14,.,CSGRKTDRDGEAFF,TGCAGCGGGAGGAAGACGGACAGGGATGGTGAAGCTTTCTTT
.,TRBJ2-6,TRBV2,13,.,CASSDFRDSSPNF,TGTGCCAGCAGTGATTTCCGGGACTCGTCTCCTAATTTC
TRBD2,TRBJ2-5,TRBV6-1,14,.,CATVSGADQETQYF,TGTGCCACCGTAAGCGGGGCGGACCAAGAGACCCAGTACTTC
.,TRBJ1-1,TRBV2,13,.,CATRQNMNTEAFF,TGTGCCACTAGACAGAACATGAACACTGAAGCTTTCTTT
.,TRBJ1-1,TRBV30,12,.,CAWRRGTNEAFF,TGTGCCTGGAGGCGGGGGACAAATGAAGCTTTCTTT
TRBD1,TRBJ1-1,TRBV27,14,.,CASRGRTGNTEAFF,TGTGCCAGCAGGGGAAGGACAGGCAACACTGAAGCTTTCTTT
.,TRBJ2-1,TRBV7-6,14,.,CASSLERLGNEQFF,TGTGCCAGCAGCTTAGAGCGCCTAGGAAATGAGCAGTTCTTC
.,TRBJ1-2,TRBV7-2,16,.,CASSLVRRSRANGYTF,TGTGCCAGCAGCTTAGTCAGACGGAGCAGGGCGAATGGCTACACCTTC
TRBD2,TRBJ2-3,TRBV5-3,13,few,CASGLAGPRTQYF,TGTGCCTCAGGACTAGCGGGCCCGCGTACGCAGTATTTT
.,TRBJ2-5,TRBV9,14,once,CASSAGLRKETQYF,TGTGCCAGCAGCGCTGGCCTCAGGAAAGAGACCCAGTACTTC
TRBD1,TRBJ2-3,TRBV28,14,.,CASSRTDRADTQYF,TGTGCCAGCAGTCGGACCGACAGGGCAGATACGCAGTATTTT
.,TRBJ1-5,TRBV19,15,.,CASSIETGLRQPQHF,TGTGCCAGTAGTATAGAAACCGGCTTGCGGCAGCCCCAGCATTTT
.,TRBJ1-1,TRBV9,13,.,CASSVAQSTEAFF,TGTGCCAGCAGCGTAGCGCAGTCCACTGAAGCTTTCTTT
TRBD1,TRBJ1-2,TRBV5-1,13,.,CASSLGQGFGYTF,TGCGCCAGCAGCTTGGGACAGGGCTTTGGCTACACCTTC
.,TRBJ2-7,TRBV2,14,.,CASSETRLLYEQYF,TGTGCCAGCAGCGAAACCCGACTTCTCTACGAGCAGTACTTC
.,TRBJ2-1,TRBV7-9,15,.,CASSSLRGDYNEQFF,TGTGCCAGCAGCAGCCTCAGGGGGGATTACAATGAGCAGTTCTTC
.,TRBJ2-7,TRBV7-6,15,few,CASSFGQGRMYEQYF,TGTGCCAGCAGCTTCGGACAAGGCCGTATGTACGAGCAGTACTTC
.,TRBJ2-7,TRBV7-6,13,.,CASSLGPVSEQYF,TGTGCCAGCAGCTTAGGCCCGGTAAGCGAGCAGTACTTC
TRBD2,TRBJ2-1,TRBV28,15,.,CASNAGTSAHNEQFF,TGTGCCAGCAATGCCGGGACTAGCGCCCACAATGAGCAGTTCTTC
TRBD1,TRBJ2-1,TRBV29-1,16,.,CSVEDRIGTAYNEQFF,TGCAGCGTTGAAGATCGAATCGGGACAGCCTACAATGAGCAGTTCTTC
TRBD1,TRBJ1-3,TRBV4-1,15,.,CASSSGGNSGNTIYF,TGCGCCAGCAGCTCAGGGGGCAACTCTGGAAACACCATATATTTT
.,TRBJ1-6,TRBV9,17,.,CASRSPGGQSYNSPLHF,TGTGCCAGCCGCAGCCCCGGAGGACAGTCCTATAATTCACCCCTCCACTTT
.,TRBJ1-1,TRBV27,14,once,CASSLNLAGPEAFF,TGTGCCAGCAGTTTAAATTTGGCAGGCCCTGAAGCTTTCTTT
TRBD2,TRBJ2-1,TRBV5-4,16,.,CASSASLAGGPREQFF,TGTGCCAGCAGCGCCAGTCTAGCGGGAGGGCCAAGGGAGCAGTTCTTC
TRBD2,TRBJ2-5,TRBV2,14,few,CASRRLAAGETQYF,TGTGCCAGCAGGAGACTAGCAGCCGGAGAGACCCAGTACTTC
.,TRBJ1-2,TRBV10-2,13,.,CASIPGGGAGYTF,TGCGCCAGCATCCCTGGAGGGGGGGCTGGCTACACCTTC
.,TRBJ1-1,TRBV28,11,.,CASTRITEAFF,TGTGCCAGCACCAGGATCACTGAAGCTTTCTTT
TRBD1,TRBJ2-2,TRBV14,17,.,CASSQDRGLVGTGELFF,TGTGCCAGCAGCCAAGATAGGGGGCTGGTCGGCACCGGGGAGCTGTTTTTT
.,TRBJ1-4,TRBV4-2,12,.,CASSQLSEKLFF,TGTGCCAGCAGCCAACTTTCTGAAAAACTGTTTTTT
.,TRBJ2-7,TRBV28,10,.,CASSLCSRTF,TGTGCCAGCAGTTTATGCAGTAGGACATTC
.,TRBJ1-3,TRBV2,12,.,CASSIRGNTIYF,TGTGCCAGCAGTATCAGAGGAAACACCATATATTTT
.,TRBJ1-2,TRBV2,15,.,CASSESDTLSYGYTF,TGTGCCAGCAGTGAGTCAGACACCTTGAGCTATGGCTACACCTTC
.,TRBJ2-7,TRBV5-1,15,few,CASSLAGGTPYEQYF,TGCGCCAGCAGCTTGGCCGGAGGGACCCCCTACGAGCAGTACTTC
.,TRBJ1-4,TRBV2,14,few,CASSTTRGAEKLFF,TGTGCCAGCAGTACGACCAGGGGAGCTGAAAAACTGTTTTTT